This paragraph covers one T cell receptor (beta chain) sequence. Its antigen remains unknown. A J-beta primer mix and a sample-barcoded 5' primer were used in a second PCR of roughly 6 to 12 cycles. Via MiXCR, TCRdb re-called the 5' RACE reads, giving one row per CDR3 protein. The sample lists around 280,000 distinct CDR3 sequences, 25% to 30% occurring once. These data belong to a study of blood T cells in healthy people across ages. General study points: TCR beta diversity correlated strongly with naive T cell percentage. Higher diversity, along with more naive CD4+ cells, distinguished long-lived donors from aged donors. Per million T cells, the diversity of TCR beta decreased roughly linearly as age advanced. The diversity estimates, figures obtained from one million T cells, were considered underestimates.

Input material: blood. The sequence was collected from a woman aged 70-85 years in good health.

The CDR3 loop is CASSLSTGLAGSNEQFF. As DNA, the CDR3 is TGTGCCAGCAGCTTGTCGACCGGGCTAGCGGGATCCAATGAGCAGTTCTTC. This sequence joins TRBV5-5 and TRBJ2-5; TRBD2 aligns across 9 bases. Near its end, the DNA agrees better with TRBJ2-1, so the J call may be wrong. Per the germline V gene, CDR1 is SGHKS and CDR2 is YYEKEE (reference sequence). This CDR3 comprises 17 residues.